A single sample gave rise to the 21 T cell receptor beta chains below, sequenced in a study of graft-versus-host responses after intestinal transplantation listed by TCRdb under 2021. The time point label, read with the paper, signifies: cells obtained before transplantation from donor or recipient. The method was the immunoSEQ multiplex PCR assay. TCRdb carries this immuneACCESS record with in-frame sequences only. Its versions omit some clonotypes, under half of them owing to an unresolved V gene in the studies checked, with the rest unexplained. Recorded for this sample are 2,000 to 3,000 clones; approximately 30% of them occurred a single time. In total, the top ten clones hold about 5% of the sample. Source: alloreactive CD4+ T cells from a mixed lymphocyte reaction culture, taken before transplantation. The sample's cell subset or site, from its label and the paper: CFSE-low proliferating T cells sorted from approximately six-day pre-transplant mixed lymphocyte reaction (GvH or HvG direction). The receptors stem from a human patient who was an organ donor for intestinal transplantation.

The rearrangement joins TRBV6-9 to TRBJ2-7; 7 bases agree with TRBD2. The CDR3 loop spans 15 amino acids. Germline V CDR1 and CDR2: MNHGY, SVAAGI. V gave up 5 bases and J gave up 3 bases; unmatched junction bases: 10. CDR3 sequence reads: CASSRASGTLYEQYF. The CDR3 nucleotides are TGTGCCAGCAGTAGGGCCAGCGGGACGCTCTACGAGCAGTACTTC.

This clone ranks as medium-sized. The rearrangement joins TRBV5-1 to TRBJ2-7; D not resolved. V gave up 1 base and J gave up 7 bases, with 12 bases separating them. The length of the CDR3 is 13 residues. CDR1 is SGHRS, CDR2 YFSETQ, per germline. CDR3 nucleotide sequence: TGCGCCAGCAGCTTGTCCGTCTCCGGTGAGCAGTACTTC. It yields the protein CASSLSVSGEQYF.

The CDR3 nucleotides are TGCAGTGCTAGTTACAGGGATGGCTACACCTTC. Its protein product is CSASYRDGYTF. The chain employs TRBV20-1 and TRBJ1-2; D is perhaps TRBD1 (6 bases). The germline CDR1 and CDR2 sequences are DFQATT and SNEGSKA (reference sequence). V gave up 3 bases and J gave up 6 bases, with 8 bases separating them. The CDR3 has 11 residues.

The CDR3 reads CASYPGQGLYSNQPQHF. For the CDR3, the DNA is TGTGCCAGCTACCCGGGACAGGGGCTCTATAGCAATCAGCCCCAGCATTTT. The chain joins TRBV19 to TRBJ1-5; 10 nucleotides match TRBD1. V shed 9 bases and J 0 bases; nucleotides not matched to a gene: 11. Germline CDR1 is LNHDA and CDR2 is SQIVND (reference sequence). The CDR3 runs to 17 residues.

The CDR3 sequence is CASSPPGYEQYF. Written as DNA, the CDR3 is TGCGCCAGCAGCCCGCCGGGGTACGAGCAGTACTTC. The V gene is TRBV5-1, the J gene TRBJ2-7, with D perhaps matching TRBD2 (5 bases). The V end lost 4 bases, the J end lost 4 bases, and 9 bases lay between the germline ends. Germline-derived CDR1 and CDR2 are SGHRS and YFSETQ. The CDR3 runs to 12 residues.

This clone was observed a few times. This sequence joins TRBV28 and TRBJ1-2; D is perhaps TRBD1 (5 bases). The CDR3 loop spans 14 amino acids. Germline loops: CDR1 MDHEN, CDR2 SYDVKM. Deletions cut 4 bases from V and 2 bases from J, with 11 bases between. The CDR3 DNA sequence: TGTGCCAGCAGTTACCCCCAGGGAAACTATGGCTACACCTTC. The encoded protein is CASSYPQGNYGYTF.

This chain uses TRBV6-6 with TRBJ1-5; maybe TRBD1 (6 bases). The CDR3 spans 13 residues. The V end was cut by 6 bases, the J end by 3 bases, with 9 bases between. Germline loops: CDR1 MNHNY, CDR2 SVGAGI (reference sequence). CDR3 in DNA: TGTGCCAGCAGCCGGACAGTCAATCAGCCCCAGCATTTT. Translated: CASSRTVNQPQHF.

Only a few counts were recorded for this clone. The chain recombines TRBV5-4 with TRBJ2-2; 8 bases line up with TRBD1. The CDR3 runs to 15 residues. Germline loops: CDR1 SGHNT, CDR2 YYREEE (reference sequence). V lost 4 bases and J lost 4; bases outside the gene matches: 6. The CDR3 nucleotides are TGTGCCAGCAGCACCGGGACAGGCATCACCGGGGAGCTGTTTTTT. Its translation is CASSTGTGITGELFF.

About this clone: A read error likely explains this, since a far larger clone differs by one base. The chain has TRBV6-5 and TRBJ2-7, with 7 bases that match TRBD2. In germline, CDR1 is MNHEY, CDR2 SVGAGI. The CDR3 sequence is 13 residues long. The V gene end was trimmed by 8 bases and the J gene end by 4 bases; junction bases not matched to a gene: 8. The DNA of the CDR3 is TGTGCCAGCGGGAGGGGCTCAAGTTACGAGCAGTACTTC. This translates into CASGRGSSYEQYF.

The V and J genes are TRBV6-6 and TRBJ1-1; D is possibly TRBD1 (6 bases). V lost 4 bases and J lost 4, with 10 bases in between. Germline CDR1 and CDR2: MNHNY and SVGAGI (reference sequence). This CDR3 has 13 amino acids. In DNA form, the CDR3 reads TGTGCCAGCAGTTTACAGGGTAGCACTGAAGCTTTCTTT. As protein: CASSLQGSTEAFF.

The chain carries TRBV5-5 and TRBJ1-3; D uncertain. Germline V lookup: CDR1 SGHKS, CDR2 YYEKEE (reference sequence). The ends were cut back, 1 base at V and 0 bases at J, with 5 bases in the middle. The length of the CDR3 is 14 residues. The CDR3 reads CASSLWSSGNTIYF. CDR3 DNA sequence: TGTGCCAGCAGCTTGTGGAGCTCTGGAAACACCATATATTTT. Full variable domain (missing parts from reference TRBV5-5 and TRBJ1-3): DAGVTQSPTHLIKTRGQQVTLRCSPISGHKSVSWYQQVLGQGPQFIFQYYEKEERGRGNFPDRFSARQFPNYSSELNVNALLLGDSALYLCASSLWSSGNTIYFGEGSWLTVV.

The chain links TRBV4-2 to TRBJ2-1, with 9 bases matching TRBD2. V lost 4 bases, J lost 10 bases, and 17 bases stayed unmatched. The CDR3 spans 17 residues. Germline V lookup: CDR1 LGHNA, CDR2 YNFKEQ. In DNA form, the CDR3 reads TGTGCCAGCAGCCTCCCATCCGGCGGGAGGGCATTATACGAGCAGTTCTTC. It specifies CASSLPSGGRALYEQFF.

This chain joins TRBV5-4 and TRBJ1-4, with a weak D call TRBD1 (5 bases). V lost 2 bases and J lost 6, with 17 bases in between. The CDR3 extends over 16 amino acids. CDR1 and CDR2 (germline): SGHNT, YYREEE (reference sequence). CDR3 in amino acids: CASSLPWGREDEKLFF. CDR3 bases: TGTGCCAGCAGCTTACCCTGGGGGAGGGAGGATGAAAAACTGTTTTTT.

This clone turned up a few times. The V and J genes are TRBV27 and TRBJ1-2, with D tentatively TRBD1 (5 bases). Germline V gene data show CDR1 as MNHEY and CDR2 as SMNVEV (reference sequence). Trimming removed 5 bases from V and 4 bases from J, with 11 bases in between. The CDR3 extends over 13 amino acids. DNA of the CDR3: TGTGCCAGCAGTCTTAAAGGGGTCTATGGCTACACCTTC. Amino acid sequence: CASSLKGVYGYTF.

In DNA form, the CDR3 reads TGTGCCAGCTTCGCTACCCAAAACAATGAGCAGTTCTTC. Translating gives CASFATQNNEQFF. The J gene is TRBJ2-1, the V gene TRBV7-8, with D uncertain. Germline CDR1 and CDR2: SGHVS and FQNEAQ. With 8 bases removed from V and 5 bases from J, the gap between germline ends came to 13 bases. The CDR3 is made up of 13 amino acids.

Remarks on this clone: It is likely a read error: a sequence one base away is far more abundant. The CDR3 region is CATCPVSGDATQYF. For the CDR3, the DNA is TGTGCCACCTGCCCCGTGTCGGGAGACGCCACGCAGTATTTT. The rearrangement joins TRBV15 to TRBJ2-3; D might be TRBD2 (6 bases). The V gene lost 8 bases and the J gene lost 9 bases, with 21 bases spanning the gap. Germline loops: CDR1 LNHNV, CDR2 YYDKDF (reference sequence). The CDR3 contains 14 residues.

J is TRBJ1-5 and V is TRBV28; tentative D call: TRBD1 (6 bases). V shed 1 base and J shed 6 bases, with 19 bases lying between them. Germline V gene lookup returns CDR1 MDHEN and CDR2 SYDVKM. The length of the CDR3 is 17 residues. The CDR3 bases are TGTGCCAGCAGTTTATTCGCCGCGGGGGGGGCGATTCAGCCCCAGCATTTT. Translated, it gives CASSLFAAGGAIQPQHF.

In this sample, this clone is medium-sized. V is TRBV5-6 and J is TRBJ2-2; D not resolved. Germline V gene sequence: CDR1 SGHDT, CDR2 YYEEEE. The ends were cut back, 4 bases at V and 0 bases at J, with 7 bases in the middle. This CDR3 has 14 residues. This chain's CDR3 is CASSPQTNTGELFF. CDR3 bases: TGTGCCAGCAGCCCCCAAACGAACACCGGGGAGCTGTTTTTT. Together with reference TRBV5-6 and TRBJ2-2, the CDR3 gives the full variable domain: DAGVTQSPTHLIKTRGQQVTLRCSPKSGHDTVSWYQQALGQGPQFIFQYYEEEERQRGNFPDRFSGHQFPNYSSELNVNALLLGDSALYLCASSPQTNTGELFFGEGSRLTVL.

By sample share, this clone is large. The chain joins TRBV19 to TRBJ1-3; unclear D gene. Trimming removed 4 bases from V and 0 bases from J, with 7 bases in between. Germline assignment: CDR1 LNHDA and CDR2 SQIVND (reference sequence). This CDR3 has 14 amino acids. The chain's CDR3 is CASSRSYSGNTIYF. In DNA form, the CDR3 reads TGTGCCAGTAGTAGGAGCTACTCTGGAAACACCATATATTTT.

The rearrangement joins TRBV9 to TRBJ2-3; 13 bases are a match to TRBD2. J lost 4 bases, V lost 0 bases, and 14 bases had no gene match. CDR3 size: 20 residues. CDR1 is SGDLS and CDR2 is YYNGEE in the germline V gene. The CDR3 reads CASSVEPPAWTSGGPDTQYF. CDR3 DNA: TGTGCCAGCAGCGTAGAACCACCCGCCTGGACTAGCGGGGGACCAGATACGCAGTATTTT. The full variable domain, in which reference TRBV9 and TRBJ2-3 provide the parts outside the CDR3, is DSGVTQTPKHLITATGQRVTLRCSPRSGDLSVYWYQQSLDQGLQFLIQYYNGEERAKGNILERFSAQQFPDLHSELNLSSLELGDSALYFCASSVEPPAWTSGGPDTQYFGPGTRLTVL.

Judged by abundance, this clone is medium-sized. The gene calls are TRBV15 and TRBJ2-3, with TRBD1 matching over 7 bases. In germline, CDR1 is LNHNV, CDR2 YYDKDF (reference sequence). Trimming cost V 7 bases and J 6 bases; bases outside gene matches: 7. The CDR3 consists of 13 residues. Here the CDR3 reads CATNIGGRDTQYF. For the CDR3, the DNA is TGTGCCACCAATATAGGGGGCAGGGATACGCAGTATTTT.